The 18 T cell receptor beta chains below come from one sample, sequenced in a study of CD8 T cells in ankylosing spondylitis. MiXCR, run by TCRdb on the 5' RACE reads, gives a single entry per CDR3 protein. The sample consists of 200,000 to 300,000 distinct CDR3 sequences, about 10% of them appearing once. Sequencing was performed on blood, either unsorted or a sorted T cell fraction (not recorded which). These receptors came from a male donor with ankylosing spondylitis or in good health (not recorded which).

In its sample, this clonotype was seen a few times. V and J are TRBV29-1 and TRBJ2-1; 7 bases map to TRBD2. The germline V gene encodes CDR1 SQVTM and CDR2 ANQGSEA. Trimming at V came to 3 bases and at J to 5 bases, leaving 7 bases not matched to a gene. This CDR3 spans 14 amino acids. The CDR3 DNA sequence: TGCAGCGTTGACCGCGGGAGTGGGAACAATGAGCAGTTCTTC. This sequence encodes CSVDRGSGNNEQFF.

This clonotype was counted at least ten times. CDR3 in amino acids: CTAPGGGTDTQYF. Here the CDR3 DNA reads TGCACTGCACCAGGGGGCGGGACAGATACGCAGTATTTT. V is TRBV20-1 and J is TRBJ2-3; TRBD1 matches 8 bases. The CDR3 is 13 amino acids. Germline V CDR1 and CDR2: DFQATT, SNEGSKA (reference sequence).

This clonotype appeared many times. This chain links TRBV20-1 with TRBJ1-5; 8 bases map to TRBD1. The CDR3 sequence is 15 residues long. From germline, CDR1 is DFQATT and CDR2 SNEGSKA (reference sequence). The V gene end was trimmed by 2 bases and the J gene end by 3 bases; junction bases not matched to a gene: 6. This CDR3 is CSARQGAMDNQPQHF. The CDR3 region has the DNA TGCAGTGCTAGACAGGGGGCGATGGACAATCAGCCCCAGCATTTT.

This clonotype was detected ten times or more. The chain has TRBV5-1 and TRBJ1-5; no firm D call. CDR1 is SGHRS, CDR2 YFSETQ, per germline. V was pared by 1 base and J by 9 bases, with 11 bases between. The CDR3 length is 13 residues. For the CDR3, the DNA is TGCGCCAGCAGCTTGTCCGACTCGGGGCCCCAGCATTTT. This sequence encodes CASSLSDSGPQHF.

Many counts were recorded for this clonotype. J is TRBJ2-1 and V is TRBV5-1; 7 nucleotides match TRBD2. Trimming at V came to 1 base and at J to 7 bases, leaving 8 bases not matched to a gene. This CDR3 has 15 residues. Germline V CDR1 and CDR2: SGHRS, YFSETQ. Here the CDR3 DNA reads TGCGCCAGCAGCTTGACCCGGGGGACTACGAATGAGCAGTTCTTC. Translating gives CASSLTRGTTNEQFF.

This clonotype showed up many times. The rearrangement joins TRBV5-1 to TRBJ1-4, with D possibly matching TRBD1 (6 bases). The germline gives CDR1 SGHRS, CDR2 YFSETQ. Trimming removed 0 bases from V and 0 bases from J, with 12 bases in between. The CDR3 runs 17 residues. CDR3 in amino acids: CASSLDRGPATNEKLFF. DNA for the CDR3: TGCGCCAGCAGCTTGGATCGGGGGCCCGCAACTAATGAAAAACTGTTTTTT.

Only a few counts were recorded for this clonotype. The V call is TRBV6-5, the J call TRBJ2-5; D possibly matches TRBD1 or TRBD2 (5 bases each). Germline values: CDR1 MNHEY, CDR2 SVGAGI. Trimming left V 0 bases short and J 1 base short, with 9 bases between. The CDR3 contains 15 residues. The CDR3 sequence: CASSYSRGPQETQYF. In nucleotides, the CDR3 is TGTGCCAGCAGTTACTCGAGGGGTCCCCAAGAGACCCAGTACTTC.

The chain employs TRBV5-6 and TRBJ2-3, with D unresolved. V was clipped by 6 bases and J by 0 bases, with 11 bases between them. This CDR3 comprises 14 residues. CDR1 and CDR2 (germline): SGHDT, YYEEEE. CDR3 nucleotide sequence: TGTGCCAGCATCTTAAGCTACAGCACAGATACGCAGTATTTT. It codes for CASILSYSTDTQYF.

Points on this clonotype: This is likely a read error, given that the CDR3 carries no conserved phenylalanine or tryptophan at its end. This chain joins TRBV24-1 and TRBJ2-5; 12 bases line up with TRBD2. Germline assignment: CDR1 KGHDR and CDR2 SFDVKD. After removal of 2 bases from V and 2 bases from J, the junction contained 8 bases not matched to a gene. There are 18 residues in the CDR3. CDR3 region: CATSDSRTSGTSQETQYL. In nucleotides, the CDR3 is TGTGCCACCAGTGATTCTAGGACTAGCGGGACCAGTCAAGAGACCCAGTACTTA.

This clonotype occurred many times. V usage is TRBV11-1 and J usage is TRBJ1-1, with a tentative D call TRBD1 (5 bases). Germline lookup yields CDR1 SGHAT and CDR2 FQDESV (reference sequence). There are 19 residues in the CDR3. V dropped 2 bases and J dropped 7 bases, with 29 bases sitting between them. The CDR3 bases are TGTGCCAGCAGCTTACCGAGGCCGGTTGGGGGGACCCGCGGTAGTGAAGCTTTCTTT. It is translated as CASSLPRPVGGTRGSEAFF.

The chain links TRBV7-8 to TRBJ1-1; the D is unclear. Trimming stripped 5 bases from V and 4 bases from J, with 14 bases between. The CDR3 is made up of 14 amino acids. Per the germline V gene, CDR1 is SGHVS and CDR2 is FQNEAQ. For the CDR3, the DNA is TGTGCCAGCAGCCGCATTGGGTCCGGCACTGAAGCTTTCTTT. Amino acid sequence: CASSRIGSGTEAFF.

The V gene is TRBV3-1, the J gene TRBJ2-5; TRBD2 matches at 7 bases. Germline trimming cut 3 bases from V and 7 bases from J; bases unmatched to any gene: 11. This CDR3 region has 15 residues. The germline V gene encodes CDR1 LGHDT and CDR2 YNNKEL (reference sequence). The CDR3 reads CASSHLGRNPGTQYF. Here the CDR3 DNA reads TGTGCCAGCAGCCATCTCGGGAGGAACCCCGGGACCCAGTACTTC.

The CDR3 loop is CSVGVGGEYVPYEQYF. The CDR3 nucleotides read TGCAGCGTTGGTGTTGGGGGGGAATATGTCCCCTACGAGCAGTACTTC. The chain carries TRBV29-1 and TRBJ2-7; 7 bases are a match to TRBD2. CDR1 is SQVTM and CDR2 is ANQGSEA in the germline V gene. Trimming took 4 bases from V and 2 from J; bases not matched to a gene: 14. This CDR3 has 16 amino acids.

This clonotype showed up many times. The chain couples TRBV12-3 or TRBV12-4 to TRBJ2-7; 8 nucleotides agree with TRBD1. V lost 5 bases and J lost 1; bases outside the gene matches: 7. The CDR3 is 15 residues long. CDR3 DNA: TGTGCCAGCAGTCCGCCCGGGACAGGTTCCTACGAGCAGTACTTC. Its translation is CASSPPGTGSYEQYF.

This clonotype was found many times. The V and J genes are TRBV12-3 or TRBV12-4 and TRBJ1-4; 8 bases are shared with TRBD1. The CDR3 spans 14 residues. The junction had 5 bases not matched to a gene; V was cut back by 6 bases and J by 5 bases. DNA of the CDR3: TGTGCCAGCAGAGGGGACAGGATAAATGAAAAACTGTTTTTT. This sequence encodes CASRGDRINEKLFF.

J is TRBJ2-3 and V is TRBV29-1, with TRBD1 matching 8 bases. The junction had 4 bases not matched to a gene; V was cut back by 7 bases and J by 1 base. The CDR3 is made up of 13 amino acids. The V gene's germline CDR1 is SQVTM and CDR2 ANQGSEA. The CDR3, as DNA: TGCAGCGACACGGGACAGGGCACAGATACGCAGTATTTT. This gives the protein CSDTGQGTDTQYF.

This clonotype was recorded many times. The chain recombines TRBV6-1 with TRBJ2-1; D ambiguous. CDR1 is MNHNS, CDR2 SASEGT, per germline. V was shortened by 2 bases and J by 6 bases, with 14 bases between the two germline ends. This CDR3 has 15 amino acids. As DNA, the CDR3 is TGTGCCAGCAGTGAAATGGACCTCACGAGCAATGAGCAGTTCTTC. Translation: CASSEMDLTSNEQFF.

The V and J genes are TRBV29-1 and TRBJ1-1; possibly TRBD1 for D (6 bases). V shed 6 bases and J shed 7 bases, with 15 bases lying between them. Germline values: CDR1 SQVTM, CDR2 ANQGSEA. The CDR3 runs 12 residues. This chain's CDR3 is CSVQTGGLEAFF. CDR3 bases: TGCAGCGTGCAGACCGGGGGCCTTGAAGCTTTCTTT.